The clone carrying this TCR beta chain was seen once. The entry originates in a study of T cell changes during pregnancy in multiple sclerosis. The junction had 9 bases not matched to a gene; V was cut back by 1 base and J by 8 bases. The CDR3 is 18 amino acids. Germline CDR1 reads MGHRA; CDR2 reads YSYEKL. Some clones are missing from TCRdb's copy, which holds only in-frame ones; the method was immunoSEQ multiplex PCR. The profile shows around 52,000 clones, about 90% of them singletons. Specimen: CD4+ T cells from peripheral blood mononuclear cells, collected after pregnancy. This chain connects TRBV4-1 to TRBJ2-1; 15 positions match TRBD2. The source is a female donor in good health, enrolled as a control in a pregnancy study. The CDR3 protein is CASSQAGLAGGRGDEQFF. The CDR3, as DNA: TGCGCCAGCAGCCAAGCGGGACTAGCGGGGGGCAGGGGTGATGAGCAGTTCTTC.